This T cell receptor beta chain was identified during a study of blood T cell repertoires in COVID-19. Per the original methods: Scientists estimated how many nucleated cells there were by amplifying reference gene primers. Repertoires were generated with immunoSEQ multiplex PCR, while TCRdb's copy carries only in-frame clones and drops some. The D gene and trimming were derived from the DNA, and the V and J assignments and clone size from that table. The sample includes over 100,000 clones, about 91% of them seen just once. The J segment lost 5 bases and the V segment lost 6 bases, leaving 6 bases of the junction unmatched. The germline CDR1 and CDR2 sequences are MDHEN and SYDVKM. There are 13 residues in the CDR3.

The sequencing sample was made of peripheral blood. This chain links TRBV28 with TRBJ1-2; 7 nucleotides match TRBD1. The receptor was derived from a human donor in a cohort sampled during active COVID-19. CDR3 DNA sequence: TGTGCCAGCAGCCTTATGGGACAGTATGGCTACACCTTC. It specifies CASSLMGQYGYTF.